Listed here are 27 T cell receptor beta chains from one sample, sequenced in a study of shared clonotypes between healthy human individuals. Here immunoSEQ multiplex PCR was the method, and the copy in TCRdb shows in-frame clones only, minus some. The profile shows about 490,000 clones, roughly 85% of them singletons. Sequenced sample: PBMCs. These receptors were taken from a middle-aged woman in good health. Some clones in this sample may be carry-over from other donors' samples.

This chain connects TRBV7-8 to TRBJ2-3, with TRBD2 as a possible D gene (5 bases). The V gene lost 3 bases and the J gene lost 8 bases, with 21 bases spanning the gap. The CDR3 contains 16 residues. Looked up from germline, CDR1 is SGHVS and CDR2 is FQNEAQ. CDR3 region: CASSFGLGRSAGTQYF. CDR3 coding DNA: TGTGCCAGCAGCTTCGGACTTGGCAGAAGTGCGGGTACGCAGTATTTT.

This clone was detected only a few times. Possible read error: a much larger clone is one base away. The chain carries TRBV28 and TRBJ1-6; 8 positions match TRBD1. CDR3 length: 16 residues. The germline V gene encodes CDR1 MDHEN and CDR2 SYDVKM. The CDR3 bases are TGTGCCAGCAGTTACTGGGGCACAGGGGGTAATCCACCCCTCCACTTT. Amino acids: CASSYWGTGGNPPLHF.

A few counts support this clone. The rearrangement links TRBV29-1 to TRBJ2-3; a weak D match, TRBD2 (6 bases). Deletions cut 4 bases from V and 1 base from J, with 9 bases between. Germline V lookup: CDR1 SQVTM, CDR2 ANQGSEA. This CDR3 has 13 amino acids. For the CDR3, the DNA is TGCAGCGTTGGATGGGGGGGCACAGATACGCAGTATTTT. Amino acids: CSVGWGGTDTQYF.

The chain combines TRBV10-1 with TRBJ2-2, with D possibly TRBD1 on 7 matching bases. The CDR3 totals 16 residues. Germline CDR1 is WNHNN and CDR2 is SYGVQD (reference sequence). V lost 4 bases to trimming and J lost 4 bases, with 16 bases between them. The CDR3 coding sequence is TGCGCCAGCAGTGGGCAGGGGGGAAAGGGCACCGGGGAGCTGTTTTTT. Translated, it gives CASSGQGGKGTGELFF.

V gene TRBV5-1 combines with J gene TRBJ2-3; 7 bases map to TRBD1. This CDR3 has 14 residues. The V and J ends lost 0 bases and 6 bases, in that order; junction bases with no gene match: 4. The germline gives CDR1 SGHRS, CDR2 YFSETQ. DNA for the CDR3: TGCGCCAGCAGCTTGGACAGGGGATACGATACGCAGTATTTT. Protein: CASSLDRGYDTQYF.

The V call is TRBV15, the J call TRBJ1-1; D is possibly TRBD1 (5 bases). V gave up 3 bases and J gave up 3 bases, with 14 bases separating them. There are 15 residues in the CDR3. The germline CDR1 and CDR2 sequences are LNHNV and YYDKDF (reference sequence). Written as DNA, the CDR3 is TGTGCCACCAGCAGGGGGACGGGGTCTGACACTGAAGCTTTCTTT. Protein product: CATSRGTGSDTEAFF.

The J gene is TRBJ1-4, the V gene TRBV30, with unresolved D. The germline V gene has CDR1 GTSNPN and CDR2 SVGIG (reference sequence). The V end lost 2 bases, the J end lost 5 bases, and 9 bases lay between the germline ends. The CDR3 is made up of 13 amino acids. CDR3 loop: CAWSTFGNEKLFF. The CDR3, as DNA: TGTGCCTGGAGTACGTTTGGGAATGAAAAACTGTTTTTT.

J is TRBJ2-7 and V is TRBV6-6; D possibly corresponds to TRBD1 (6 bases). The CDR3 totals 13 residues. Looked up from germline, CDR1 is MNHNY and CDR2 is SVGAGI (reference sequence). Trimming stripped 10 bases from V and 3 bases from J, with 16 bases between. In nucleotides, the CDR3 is TGTGCCACCACCAAGGACAGAGACTACGAGCAGTACTTC. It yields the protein CATTKDRDYEQYF.

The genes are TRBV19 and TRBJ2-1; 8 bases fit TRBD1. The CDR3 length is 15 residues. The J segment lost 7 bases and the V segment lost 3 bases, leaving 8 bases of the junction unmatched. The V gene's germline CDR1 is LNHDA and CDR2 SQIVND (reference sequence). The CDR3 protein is CASSIGTGSWNEQFF. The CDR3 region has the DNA TGTGCCAGTAGTATCGGGACAGGAAGTTGGAATGAGCAGTTCTTC.

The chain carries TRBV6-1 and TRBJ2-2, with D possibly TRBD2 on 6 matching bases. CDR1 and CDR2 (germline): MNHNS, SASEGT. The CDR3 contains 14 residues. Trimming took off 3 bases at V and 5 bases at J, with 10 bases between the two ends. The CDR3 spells CASSEGGWTGELFF. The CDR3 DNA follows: TGTGCCAGCAGTGAGGGAGGTTGGACCGGGGAGCTGTTTTTT.

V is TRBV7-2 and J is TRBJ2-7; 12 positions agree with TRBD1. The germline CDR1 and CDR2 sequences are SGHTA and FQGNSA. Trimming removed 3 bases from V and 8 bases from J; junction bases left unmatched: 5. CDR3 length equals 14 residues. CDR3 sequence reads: CASSFGTGGRKQYF. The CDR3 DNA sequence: TGTGCCAGCAGCTTTGGGACAGGGGGCAGGAAGCAGTACTTC.

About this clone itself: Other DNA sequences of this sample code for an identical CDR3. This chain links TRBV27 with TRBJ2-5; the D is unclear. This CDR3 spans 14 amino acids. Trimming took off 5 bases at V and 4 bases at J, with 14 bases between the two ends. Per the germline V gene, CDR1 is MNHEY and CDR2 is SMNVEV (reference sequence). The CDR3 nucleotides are TGTGCCAGCAGTCCTCCAGGAGTTCGAGAGACCCAGTACTTC. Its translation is CASSPPGVRETQYF.

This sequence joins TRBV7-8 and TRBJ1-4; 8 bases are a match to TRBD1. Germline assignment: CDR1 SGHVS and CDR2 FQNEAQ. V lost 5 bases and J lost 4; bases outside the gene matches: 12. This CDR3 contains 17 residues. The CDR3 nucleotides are TGTGCCAGCAGCCCGAAGAGGACAGGGCTTGGTAATGAAAAACTGTTTTTT. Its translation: CASSPKRTGLGNEKLFF.

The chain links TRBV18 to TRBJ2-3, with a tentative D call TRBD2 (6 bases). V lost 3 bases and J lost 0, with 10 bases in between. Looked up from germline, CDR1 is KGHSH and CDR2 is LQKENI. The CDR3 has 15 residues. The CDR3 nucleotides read TGTGCCAGCTCACCGGCGGGATTCAGCACAGATACGCAGTATTTT. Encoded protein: CASSPAGFSTDTQYF. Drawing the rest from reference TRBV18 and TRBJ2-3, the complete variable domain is NAGVMQNPRHLVRRRGQEARLRCSPMKGHSHVYWYRQLPEEGLKFMVYLQKENIIDESGMPKERFSAEFPKEGPSILRIQQVVRGDSAAYFCASSPAGFSTDTQYFGPGTRLTVL.

For the CDR3, the DNA is TGTGCCAGCAGCTTGGAAGGACAGGGCTACAATGAGCAGTTCTTC. The encoded protein is CASSLEGQGYNEQFF. V usage is TRBV5-8 and J usage is TRBJ2-1; 8 bases line up with TRBD1. The V gene end was trimmed by 0 bases and the J gene end by 3 bases; junction bases not matched to a gene: 2. The CDR3 totals 15 residues. The germline V gene has CDR1 SGHTS and CDR2 YDEGEE.

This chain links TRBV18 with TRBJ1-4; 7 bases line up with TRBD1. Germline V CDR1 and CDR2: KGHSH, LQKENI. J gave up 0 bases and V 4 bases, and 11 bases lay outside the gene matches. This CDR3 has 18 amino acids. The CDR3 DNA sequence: TGTGCCAGCTCACGACAGGGCTGGAAAGTTGCAACTAATGAAAAACTGTTTTTT. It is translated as CASSRQGWKVATNEKLFF.

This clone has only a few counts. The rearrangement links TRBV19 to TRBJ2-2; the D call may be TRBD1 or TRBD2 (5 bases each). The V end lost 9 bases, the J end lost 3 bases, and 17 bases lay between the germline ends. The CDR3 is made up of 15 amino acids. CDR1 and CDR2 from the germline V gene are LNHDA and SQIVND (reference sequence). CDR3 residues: CASKSPRGDTGELFF. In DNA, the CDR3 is TGTGCCAGCAAATCACCGAGGGGTGACACCGGGGAGCTGTTTTTT.

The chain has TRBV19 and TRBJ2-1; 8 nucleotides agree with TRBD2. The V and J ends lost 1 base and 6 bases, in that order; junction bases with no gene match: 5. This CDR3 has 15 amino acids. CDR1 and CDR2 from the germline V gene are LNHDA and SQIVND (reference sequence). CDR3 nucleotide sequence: TGTGCCAGTAGTATAGTTACTAGCGGAACCAATGAGCAGTTCTTC. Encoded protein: CASSIVTSGTNEQFF.

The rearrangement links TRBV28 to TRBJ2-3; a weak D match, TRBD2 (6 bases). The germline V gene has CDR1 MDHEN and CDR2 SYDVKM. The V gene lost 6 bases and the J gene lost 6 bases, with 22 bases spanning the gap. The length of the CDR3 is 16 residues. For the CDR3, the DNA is TGTGCCAGCAGCTCCCGGCGGAGCGGGTATTCCGATACGCAGTATTTT. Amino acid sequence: CASSSRRSGYSDTQYF.

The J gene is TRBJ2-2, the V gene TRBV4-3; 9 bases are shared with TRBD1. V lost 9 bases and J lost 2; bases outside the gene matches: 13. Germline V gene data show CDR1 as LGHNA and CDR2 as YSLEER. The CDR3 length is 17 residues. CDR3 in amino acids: CASSTGTGNVNTGELFF. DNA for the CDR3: TGCGCCAGTTCGACCGGGACAGGGAACGTTAACACCGGGGAGCTGTTTTTT.

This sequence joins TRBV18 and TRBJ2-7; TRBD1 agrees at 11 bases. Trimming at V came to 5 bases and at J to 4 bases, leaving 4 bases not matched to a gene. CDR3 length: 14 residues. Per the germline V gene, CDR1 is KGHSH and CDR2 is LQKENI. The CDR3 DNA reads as TGTGCCAGCTCATGGGACAGGGGGAAGTACGAGCAGTACTTC. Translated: CASSWDRGKYEQYF.

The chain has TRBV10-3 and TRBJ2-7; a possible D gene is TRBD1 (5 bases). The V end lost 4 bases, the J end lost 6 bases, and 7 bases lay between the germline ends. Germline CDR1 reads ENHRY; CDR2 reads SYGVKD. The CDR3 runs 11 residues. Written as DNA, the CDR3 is TGTGCCATCAGTGGGGGCGGCGAGCAGTACTTC. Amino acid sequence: CAISGGGEQYF.

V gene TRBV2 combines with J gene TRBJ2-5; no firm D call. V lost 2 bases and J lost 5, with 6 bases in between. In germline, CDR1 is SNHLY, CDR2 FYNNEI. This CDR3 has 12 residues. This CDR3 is CASSERWETQYF. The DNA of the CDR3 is TGTGCCAGCAGTGAACGGTGGGAGACCCAGTACTTC. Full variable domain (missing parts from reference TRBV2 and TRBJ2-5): EPEVTQTPSHQVTQMGQEVILRCVPISNHLYFYWYRQILGQKVEFLVSFYNNEISEKSEIFDDQFSVERPDGSNFTLKIRSTKLEDSAMYFCASSERWETQYFGPGTRLLVL.

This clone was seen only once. The CDR3 here is CAYQGYNEQFF. The CDR3 nucleotides read TGTGCCTATCAAGGCTACAATGAGCAGTTCTTC. The gene calls are TRBV30 and TRBJ2-1; no clear D gene. This CDR3 is built from 11 residues. Germline V gene sequence: CDR1 GTSNPN, CDR2 SVGIG (reference sequence). V lost 7 bases, J lost 3 bases, and 7 bases lay in between. The whole variable domain, remainder taken from reference TRBV30 and TRBJ2-1, is SQTIHQWPATLVQPVGSPLSLECTVEGTSNPNLYWYRQAAGRGLQLLFYSVGIGQISSEVPQNLSASRPQDRQFILSSKKLLLSDSGFYLCAYQGYNEQFFGPGTRLTVL.

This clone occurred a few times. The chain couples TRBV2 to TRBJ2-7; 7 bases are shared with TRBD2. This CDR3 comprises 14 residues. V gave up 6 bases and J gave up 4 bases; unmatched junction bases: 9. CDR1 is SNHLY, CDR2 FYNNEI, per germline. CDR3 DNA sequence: TGTGCCAGCAGCCCGCGGCGGGAGTGGTACGAGCAGTACTTC. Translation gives CASSPRREWYEQYF.

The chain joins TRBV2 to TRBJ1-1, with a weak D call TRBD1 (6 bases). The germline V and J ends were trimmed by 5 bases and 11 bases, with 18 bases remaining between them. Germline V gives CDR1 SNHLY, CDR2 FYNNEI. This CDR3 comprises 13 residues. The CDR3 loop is CASSSNRDFGAFF. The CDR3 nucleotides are TGTGCCAGCAGTTCAAACAGGGACTTCGGGGCTTTCTTT.

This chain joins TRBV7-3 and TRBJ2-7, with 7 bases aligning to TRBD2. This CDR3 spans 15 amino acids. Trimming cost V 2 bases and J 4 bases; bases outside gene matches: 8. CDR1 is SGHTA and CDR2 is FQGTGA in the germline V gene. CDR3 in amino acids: CASSLEGGSGYEQYF. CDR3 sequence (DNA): TGTGCCAGCAGCTTAGAGGGCGGGAGTGGGTACGAGCAGTACTTC.